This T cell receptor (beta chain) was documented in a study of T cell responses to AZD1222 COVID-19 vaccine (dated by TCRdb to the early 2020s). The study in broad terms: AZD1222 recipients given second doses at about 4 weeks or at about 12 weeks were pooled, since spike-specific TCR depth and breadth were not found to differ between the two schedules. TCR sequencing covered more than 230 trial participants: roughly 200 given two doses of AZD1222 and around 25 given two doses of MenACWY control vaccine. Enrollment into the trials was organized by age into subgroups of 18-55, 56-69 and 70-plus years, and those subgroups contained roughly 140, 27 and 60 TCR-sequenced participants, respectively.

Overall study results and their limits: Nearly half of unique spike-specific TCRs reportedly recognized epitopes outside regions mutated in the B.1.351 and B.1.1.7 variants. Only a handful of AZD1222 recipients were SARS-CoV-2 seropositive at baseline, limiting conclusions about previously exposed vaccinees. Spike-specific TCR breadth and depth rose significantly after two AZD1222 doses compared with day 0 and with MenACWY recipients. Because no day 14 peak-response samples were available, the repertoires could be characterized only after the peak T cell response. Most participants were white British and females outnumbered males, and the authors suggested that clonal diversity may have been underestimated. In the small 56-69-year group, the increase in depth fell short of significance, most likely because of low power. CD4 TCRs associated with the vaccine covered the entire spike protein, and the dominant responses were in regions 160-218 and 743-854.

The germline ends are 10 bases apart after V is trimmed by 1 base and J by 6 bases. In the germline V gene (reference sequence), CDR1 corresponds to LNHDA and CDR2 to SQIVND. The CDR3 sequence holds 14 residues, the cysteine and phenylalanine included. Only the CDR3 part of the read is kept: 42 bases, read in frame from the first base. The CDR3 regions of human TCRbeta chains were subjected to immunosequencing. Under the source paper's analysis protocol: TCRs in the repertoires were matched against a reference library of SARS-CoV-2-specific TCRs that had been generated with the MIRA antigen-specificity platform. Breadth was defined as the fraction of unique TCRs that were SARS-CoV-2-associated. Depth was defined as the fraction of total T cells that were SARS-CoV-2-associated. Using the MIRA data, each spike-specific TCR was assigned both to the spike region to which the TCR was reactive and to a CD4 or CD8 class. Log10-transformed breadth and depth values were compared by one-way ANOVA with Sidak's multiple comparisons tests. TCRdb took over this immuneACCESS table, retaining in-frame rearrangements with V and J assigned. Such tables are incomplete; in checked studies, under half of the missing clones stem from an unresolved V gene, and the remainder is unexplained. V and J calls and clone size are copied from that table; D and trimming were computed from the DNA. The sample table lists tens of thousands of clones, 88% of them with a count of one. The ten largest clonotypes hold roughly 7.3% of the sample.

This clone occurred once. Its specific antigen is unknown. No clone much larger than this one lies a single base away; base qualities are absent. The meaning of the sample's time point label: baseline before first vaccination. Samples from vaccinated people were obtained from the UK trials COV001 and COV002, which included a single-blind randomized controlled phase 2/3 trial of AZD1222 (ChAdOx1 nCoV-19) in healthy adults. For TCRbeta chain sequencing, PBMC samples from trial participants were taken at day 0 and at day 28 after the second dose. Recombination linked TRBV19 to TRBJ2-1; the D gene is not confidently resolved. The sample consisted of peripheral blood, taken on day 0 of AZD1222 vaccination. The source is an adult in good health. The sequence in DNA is TGTGCCAGTAGTATAGCTATGGGCCCCAATGAGCAGTTCTTC. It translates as CASSIAMGPNEQFF.